This T cell receptor (beta chain) was observed in a study of T-cell reconstitution after alpha-beta-depleted transplantation in children. The study, taken as a whole, reports: Several hundred graft clones that had expanded were reportedly the source of alpha-beta T cells about two months after transplant. At day 60, the high TCRbeta diversity found in some patients originated from recipient T cells and thymic progenitors that had survived. At the one-year point after transplant, T-cell counts and TCRbeta diversity were found to come mostly from T cells that had been newly produced.

For this clonotype: Its target is unknown.

As it was prepared, the TCRbeta library received unique molecular identifiers. From the PCR reads, TCRdb called clonotypes with MiXCR, one entry per CDR3 protein. The sample lists about 200,000 distinct CDR3 sequences, under 8.5% seen once, with approximately 6% in the top ten. This CDR3 comprises 14 residues. The germline V gene has CDR1 GTSNPN and CDR2 SVGIG (reference sequence). Trimming removed 2 bases from V and 2 bases from J; junction bases left unmatched: 6. This chain uses TRBV30 with TRBJ2-7; 7 bases are a match to TRBD2. The sample consisted of PBMCs, taken before TCRalphabeta/CD19-depleted stem cell transplant. The receptor's source is a boy aged 2 to 9 with acute lymphoblastic leukemia, due to receive a stem cell transplant. The CDR3 reads CAWSTGGSTYEQYF. The CDR3, as DNA: TGTGCCTGGAGTACCGGGGGGTCGACCTACGAGCAGTACTTC.